A selection of T cell receptor beta chains follows, all from one sample in a study of sequential checkpoint blockade in melanoma. Sequencing used immunoSEQ multiplex PCR; TCRdb keeps in-frame clones, though not all of them. This table holds about 27,000 clones, approximately 80% found once. The input for sequencing was CD8+ T cells sorted from blood (inferred from file names), taken from a patient given nivolumab and ipilimumab in sequence. All receptors derive from a human donor with melanoma. Both conserved end residues are part of each CDR3. Each record gives: J gene, D gene, clone size, V gene, CDR3 protein, CDR3 DNA. D genes are given only for firm matches. Only part of the rows carry a size: once, few, many, or a class if the clone is expanded.

J: TRBJ2-2
D: TRBD1
size: -
V: TRBV4-2
CDR3: CASSQATGTGDAGELFF
DNA: TGTGCCAGCAGCCAAGCTACCGGGACAGGGGACGCCGGGGAGCTGTTTTTT

J: TRBJ1-6
D: -
size: few
V: TRBV7-9
CDR3: CASSFLTNSPLHF
DNA: TGTGCCAGCAGCTTCCTAACTAATTCACCCCTCCACTTT

J: TRBJ2-7
D: -
size: -
V: TRBV23-1
CDR3: CASSQRLDDFYEQYF
DNA: TGCGCCAGCAGTCAACGCCTCGACGACTTTTACGAGCAGTACTTC

J: TRBJ2-3
D: -
size: once
V: TRBV2
CDR3: CASSDRVSRDTQYF
DNA: TGTGCCAGCAGTGACAGGGTCAGTAGAGATACGCAGTATTTT

J: TRBJ1-2
D: TRBD1
size: -
V: TRBV6-1
CDR3: CASSEFSTGGWGYTF
DNA: TGTGCCAGCAGTGAGTTTTCGACAGGGGGCTGGGGCTACACCTTC

J: TRBJ2-7
D: TRBD1
size: -
V: TRBV9
CDR3: CASSPWDRAYEQYF
DNA: TGTGCCAGCAGCCCTTGGGACAGGGCCTACGAGCAGTACTTC

J: TRBJ1-1
D: -
size: -
V: TRBV5-1
CDR3: CASSPSAGRAFF
DNA: TGCGCCAGCAGCCCTAGCGCGGGTAGGGCTTTCTTT

J: TRBJ2-7
D: -
size: -
V: TRBV14
CDR3: CASSPGASYEQYF
DNA: TGTGCCAGCAGCCCCGGTGCGTCCTACGAGCAGTACTTC

J: TRBJ1-6
D: TRBD1
size: -
V: TRBV6-1
CDR3: CASSATTGLGEGSPLHF
DNA: TGTGCCAGCAGTGCGACGACAGGGTTGGGAGAGGGTTCACCCCTCCACTTT

J: TRBJ2-7
D: TRBD1
size: -
V: TRBV2
CDR3: CASSENIGGIYEQYF
DNA: TGTGCCAGCAGTGAAAACATAGGGGGCATCTACGAGCAGTACTTC

J: TRBJ2-7
D: TRBD2
size: -
V: TRBV4-1
CDR3: CASSQEQRGGYEQYF
DNA: TGCGCCAGCAGCCAAGAACAGCGGGGGGGCTACGAGCAGTACTTC

J: TRBJ2-7
D: TRBD1
size: medium-sized
V: TRBV29-1
CDR3: CSVIGQESYEQYF
DNA: TGCAGCGTAATCGGACAGGAATCCTACGAGCAGTACTTC

J: TRBJ2-1
D: TRBD2
size: few
V: TRBV4-2
CDR3: CASSQEPAGGPNEQFF
DNA: TGTGCCAGCAGCCAAGAGCCAGCGGGGGGGCCCAATGAGCAGTTCTTC

J: TRBJ2-1
D: -
size: medium-sized
V: TRBV19
CDR3: CASSQRTANEQFF
DNA: TGTGCCAGTAGTCAACGGACAGCGAATGAGCAGTTCTTC

J: TRBJ2-7
D: -
size: -
V: TRBV19
CDR3: CASSIQTASYEQYF
DNA: TGTGCCAGTAGTATACAGACAGCATCCTACGAGCAGTACTTC

J: TRBJ2-5
D: TRBD2
size: -
V: TRBV19
CDR3: CASSIGGGSVAQYF
DNA: TGTGCCAGTAGTATTGGGGGGGGGTCCGTGGCCCAGTACTTC

J: TRBJ1-1
D: -
size: -
V: TRBV7-2
CDR3: CASSPRQASLNTEAFF
DNA: TGTGCCAGCAGCCCCCGACAGGCGTCCTTGAACACTGAAGCTTTCTTT

J: TRBJ1-2
D: -
size: -
V: TRBV6-5
CDR3: CASSLTGTHGYTF
DNA: TGTGCCAGCAGCCTAACGGGAACCCATGGCTACACCTTC

J: TRBJ2-7
D: TRBD1
size: -
V: TRBV28
CDR3: CASSSGQEAYEQYF
DNA: TGTGCCAGCAGCTCAGGACAGGAGGCCTACGAGCAGTACTTC